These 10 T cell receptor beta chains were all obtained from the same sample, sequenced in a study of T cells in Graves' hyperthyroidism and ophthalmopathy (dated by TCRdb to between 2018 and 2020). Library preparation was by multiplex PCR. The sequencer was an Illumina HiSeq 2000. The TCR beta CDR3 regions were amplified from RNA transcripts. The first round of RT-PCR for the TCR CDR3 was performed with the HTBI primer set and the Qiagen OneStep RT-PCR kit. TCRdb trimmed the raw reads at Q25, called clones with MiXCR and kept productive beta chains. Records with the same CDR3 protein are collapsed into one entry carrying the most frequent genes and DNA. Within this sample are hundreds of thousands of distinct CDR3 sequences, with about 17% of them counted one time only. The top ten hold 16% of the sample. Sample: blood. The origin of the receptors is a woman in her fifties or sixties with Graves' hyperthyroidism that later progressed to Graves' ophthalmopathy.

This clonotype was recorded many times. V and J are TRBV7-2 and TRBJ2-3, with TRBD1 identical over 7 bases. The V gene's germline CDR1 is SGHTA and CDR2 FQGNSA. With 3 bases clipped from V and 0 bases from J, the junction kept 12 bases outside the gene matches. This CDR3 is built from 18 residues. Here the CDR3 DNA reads TGTGCCAGCAGCTTGGTCAGGGGGTCTTTACATAGCACAGATACGCAGTATTTT. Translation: CASSLVRGSLHSTDTQYF.

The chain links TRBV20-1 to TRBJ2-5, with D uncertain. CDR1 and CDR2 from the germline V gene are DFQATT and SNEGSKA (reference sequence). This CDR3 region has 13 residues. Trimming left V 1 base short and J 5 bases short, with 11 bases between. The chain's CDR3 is CSARVGRSETQYF. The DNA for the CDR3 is TGCAGTGCTAGAGTAGGCAGGTCCGAGACCCAGTACTTC.

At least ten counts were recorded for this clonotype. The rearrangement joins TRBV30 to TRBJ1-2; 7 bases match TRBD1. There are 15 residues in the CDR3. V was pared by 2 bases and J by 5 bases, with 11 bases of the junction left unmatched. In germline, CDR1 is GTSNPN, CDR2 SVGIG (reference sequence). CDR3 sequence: CAWSPLGAGGYGYTF. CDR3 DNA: TGTGCCTGGAGTCCCCTCGGGGCAGGGGGGTATGGCTACACCTTC.

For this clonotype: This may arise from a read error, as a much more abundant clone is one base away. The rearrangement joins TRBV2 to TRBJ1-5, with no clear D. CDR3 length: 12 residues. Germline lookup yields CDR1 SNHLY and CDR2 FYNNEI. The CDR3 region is CASCDSNQPQHF. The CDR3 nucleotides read TGTGCCAGCTGTGATAGCAATCAGCCCCAGCATTTT. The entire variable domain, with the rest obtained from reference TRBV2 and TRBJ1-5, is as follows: EPEVTQTPSHQVTQMGQEVILRCVPISNHLYFYWYRQILGQKVEFLVSFYNNEISEKSEIFDDQFSVERPDGSNFTLKIRSTKLEDSAMYFCASCDSNQPQHFGDGTRLSIL.

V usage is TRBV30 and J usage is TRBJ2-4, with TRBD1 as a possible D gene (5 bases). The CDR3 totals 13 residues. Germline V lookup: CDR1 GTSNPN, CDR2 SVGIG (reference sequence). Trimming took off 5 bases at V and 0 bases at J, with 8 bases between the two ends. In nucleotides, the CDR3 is TGTGCCTGGTCCAGGGTAGCCAAAAACATTCAGTACTTC. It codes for CAWSRVAKNIQYF. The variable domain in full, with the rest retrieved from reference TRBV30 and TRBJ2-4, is SQTIHQWPATLVQPVGSPLSLECTVEGTSNPNLYWYRQAAGRGLQLLFYSVGIGQISSEVPQNLSASRPQDRQFILSSKKLLLSDSGFYLCAWSRVAKNIQYFGAGTRLSVL.

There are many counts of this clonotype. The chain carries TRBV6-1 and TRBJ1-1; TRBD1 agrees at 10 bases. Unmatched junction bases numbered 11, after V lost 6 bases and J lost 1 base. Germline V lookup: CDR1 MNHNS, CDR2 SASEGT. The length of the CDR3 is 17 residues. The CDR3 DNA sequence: TGTGCCAGCAGACCGGACAGGGGGAGTGTGACGAACACTGAAGCTTTCTTT. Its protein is CASRPDRGSVTNTEAFF.

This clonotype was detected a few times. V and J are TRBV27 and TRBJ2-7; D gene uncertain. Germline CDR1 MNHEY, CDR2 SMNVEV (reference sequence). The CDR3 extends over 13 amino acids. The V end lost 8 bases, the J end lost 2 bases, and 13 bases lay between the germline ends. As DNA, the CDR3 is TGTGCCAGCGGCTCCTCGCCAGCCTACGAGCAGTACTTC. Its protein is CASGSSPAYEQYF.

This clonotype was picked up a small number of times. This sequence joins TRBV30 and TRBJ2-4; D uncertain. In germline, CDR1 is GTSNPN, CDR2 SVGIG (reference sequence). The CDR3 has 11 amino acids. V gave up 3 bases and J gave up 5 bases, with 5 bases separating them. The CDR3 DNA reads TGTGCCTGGAGAGACCAAAACATTCAGTACTTC. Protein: CAWRDQNIQYF.

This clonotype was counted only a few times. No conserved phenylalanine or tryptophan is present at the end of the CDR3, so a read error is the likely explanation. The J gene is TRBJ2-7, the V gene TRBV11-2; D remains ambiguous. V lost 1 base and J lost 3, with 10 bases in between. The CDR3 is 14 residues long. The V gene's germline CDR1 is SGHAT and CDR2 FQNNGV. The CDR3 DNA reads TGTGCCAGCAGCTTAGGATACGAGGACTACGAGCAGTACCTC. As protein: CASSLGYEDYEQYL.

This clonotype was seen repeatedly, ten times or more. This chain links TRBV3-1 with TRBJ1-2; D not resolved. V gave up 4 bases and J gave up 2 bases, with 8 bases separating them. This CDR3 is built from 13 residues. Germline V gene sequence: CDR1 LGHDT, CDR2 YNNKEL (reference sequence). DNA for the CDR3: TGTGCCAGCAGCCCTCTGGGGAACTATGGCTACACCTTC. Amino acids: CASSPLGNYGYTF.